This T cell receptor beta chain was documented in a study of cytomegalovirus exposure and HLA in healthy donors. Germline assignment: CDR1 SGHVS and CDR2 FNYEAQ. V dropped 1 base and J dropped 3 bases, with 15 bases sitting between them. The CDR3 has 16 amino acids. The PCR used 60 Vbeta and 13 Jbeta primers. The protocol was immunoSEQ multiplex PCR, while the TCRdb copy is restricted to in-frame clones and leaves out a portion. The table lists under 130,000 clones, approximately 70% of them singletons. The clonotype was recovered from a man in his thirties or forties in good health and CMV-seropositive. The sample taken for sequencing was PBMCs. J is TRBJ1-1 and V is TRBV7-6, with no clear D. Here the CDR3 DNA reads TGTGCCAGCAGCTTAGTATTTCTAGGGAGGGACACTGAAGCTTTCTTT. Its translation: CASSLVFLGRDTEAFF.